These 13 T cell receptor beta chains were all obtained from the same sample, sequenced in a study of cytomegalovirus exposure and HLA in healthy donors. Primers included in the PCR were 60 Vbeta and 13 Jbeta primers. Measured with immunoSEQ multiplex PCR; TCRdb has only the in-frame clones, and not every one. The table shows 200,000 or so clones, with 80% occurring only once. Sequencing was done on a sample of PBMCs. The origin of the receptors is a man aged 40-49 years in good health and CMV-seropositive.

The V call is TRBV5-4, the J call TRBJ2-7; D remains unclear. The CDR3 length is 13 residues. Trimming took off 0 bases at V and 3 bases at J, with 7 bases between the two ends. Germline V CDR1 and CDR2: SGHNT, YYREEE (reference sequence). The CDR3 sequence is CASSLAMNYEQYF. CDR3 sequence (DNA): TGTGCCAGCAGCTTGGCTATGAACTACGAGCAGTACTTC.

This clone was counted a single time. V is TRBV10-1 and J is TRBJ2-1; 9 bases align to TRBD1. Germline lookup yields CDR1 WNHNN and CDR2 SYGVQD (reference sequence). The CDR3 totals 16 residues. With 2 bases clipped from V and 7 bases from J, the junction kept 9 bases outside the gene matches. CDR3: CASSERDRVGANEQFF. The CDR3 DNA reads TGCGCCAGCAGTGAGAGGGACAGGGTGGGTGCAAATGAGCAGTTCTTC.

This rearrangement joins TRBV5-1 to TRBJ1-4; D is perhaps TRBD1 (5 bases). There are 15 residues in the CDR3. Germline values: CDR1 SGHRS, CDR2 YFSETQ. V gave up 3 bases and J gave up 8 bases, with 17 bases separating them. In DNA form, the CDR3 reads TGCGCCAGCAGCTCCCAGGGCTCACGAGGAGAAAAACTGTTTTTT. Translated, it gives CASSSQGSRGEKLFF.

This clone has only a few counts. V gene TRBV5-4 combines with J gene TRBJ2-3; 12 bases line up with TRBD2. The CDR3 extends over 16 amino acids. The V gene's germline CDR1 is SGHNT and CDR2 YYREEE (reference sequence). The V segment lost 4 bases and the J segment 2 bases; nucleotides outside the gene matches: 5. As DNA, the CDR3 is TGTGCCAGCAGCCGGGGACTAGCGGGCCTCACAGATACGCAGTATTTT. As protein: CASSRGLAGLTDTQYF. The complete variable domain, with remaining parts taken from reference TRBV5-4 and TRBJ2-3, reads ETGVTQSPTHLIKTRGQQVTLRCSSQSGHNTVSWYQQALGQGPQFIFQYYREEENGRGNFPPRFSGLQFPNYSSELNVNALELDDSALYLCASSRGLAGLTDTQYFGPGTRLTVL.

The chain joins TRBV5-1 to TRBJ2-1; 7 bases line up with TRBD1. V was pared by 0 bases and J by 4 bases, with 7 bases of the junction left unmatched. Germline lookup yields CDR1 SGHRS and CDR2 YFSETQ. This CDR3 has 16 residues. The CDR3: CASSLVQGISYNEQFF. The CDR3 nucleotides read TGCGCCAGCAGCTTGGTACAGGGGATCTCGTACAATGAGCAGTTCTTC.

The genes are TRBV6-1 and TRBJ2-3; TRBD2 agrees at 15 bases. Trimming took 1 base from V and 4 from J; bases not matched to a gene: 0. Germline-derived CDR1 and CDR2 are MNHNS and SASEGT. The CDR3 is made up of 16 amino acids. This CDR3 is CASSEGTSGGADTQYF. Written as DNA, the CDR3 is TGTGCCAGCAGTGAAGGGACTAGCGGGGGGGCAGATACGCAGTATTTT.

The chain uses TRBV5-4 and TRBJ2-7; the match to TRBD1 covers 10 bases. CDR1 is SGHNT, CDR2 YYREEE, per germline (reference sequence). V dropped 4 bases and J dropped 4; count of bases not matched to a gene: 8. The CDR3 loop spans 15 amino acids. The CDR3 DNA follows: TGTGCCAGCAGCCACGACAGGGGGCGAAGTTACGAGCAGTACTTC. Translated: CASSHDRGRSYEQYF.

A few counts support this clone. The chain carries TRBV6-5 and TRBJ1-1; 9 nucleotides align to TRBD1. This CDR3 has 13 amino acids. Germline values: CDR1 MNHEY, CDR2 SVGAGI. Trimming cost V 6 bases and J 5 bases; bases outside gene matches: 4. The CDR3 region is CASSYRGRTEAFF. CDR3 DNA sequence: TGTGCCAGCAGCTACAGGGGGCGGACTGAAGCTTTCTTT.

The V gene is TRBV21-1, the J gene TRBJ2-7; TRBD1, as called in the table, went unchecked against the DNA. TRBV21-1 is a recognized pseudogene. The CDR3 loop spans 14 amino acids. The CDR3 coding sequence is TGTGCCCCGCGGCCCACAGGGGTCCCCTACGAGCAGTACTTC. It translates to CAPRPTGVPYEQYF.

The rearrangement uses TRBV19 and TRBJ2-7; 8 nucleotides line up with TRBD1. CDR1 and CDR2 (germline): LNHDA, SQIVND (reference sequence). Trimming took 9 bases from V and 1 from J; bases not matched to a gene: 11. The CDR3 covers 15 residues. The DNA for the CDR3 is TGTGCCAGCCAGTCCTCCGGGACAGGATCCTACGAGCAGTACTTC. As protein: CASQSSGTGSYEQYF.

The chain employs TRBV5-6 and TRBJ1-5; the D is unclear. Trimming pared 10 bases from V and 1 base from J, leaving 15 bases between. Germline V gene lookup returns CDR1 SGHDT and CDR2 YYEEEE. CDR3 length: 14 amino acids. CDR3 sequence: CASCRGRSNQPQHF. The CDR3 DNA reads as TGTGCCTCATGTCGCGGGCGAAGCAATCAGCCCCAGCATTTT.

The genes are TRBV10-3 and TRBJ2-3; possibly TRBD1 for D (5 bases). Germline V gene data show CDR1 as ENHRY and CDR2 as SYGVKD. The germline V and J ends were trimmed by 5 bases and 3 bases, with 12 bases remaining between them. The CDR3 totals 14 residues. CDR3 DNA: TGTGCCATCAGTCCAGGGTTGATAACAGATACGCAGTATTTT. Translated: CAISPGLITDTQYF.

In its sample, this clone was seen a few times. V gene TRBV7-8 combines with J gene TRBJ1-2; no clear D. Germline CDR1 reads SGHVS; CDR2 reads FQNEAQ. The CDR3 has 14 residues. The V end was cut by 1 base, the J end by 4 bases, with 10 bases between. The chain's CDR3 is CASSLGRATYGYTF. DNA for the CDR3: TGTGCCAGCAGCTTAGGGAGGGCGACCTATGGCTACACCTTC.